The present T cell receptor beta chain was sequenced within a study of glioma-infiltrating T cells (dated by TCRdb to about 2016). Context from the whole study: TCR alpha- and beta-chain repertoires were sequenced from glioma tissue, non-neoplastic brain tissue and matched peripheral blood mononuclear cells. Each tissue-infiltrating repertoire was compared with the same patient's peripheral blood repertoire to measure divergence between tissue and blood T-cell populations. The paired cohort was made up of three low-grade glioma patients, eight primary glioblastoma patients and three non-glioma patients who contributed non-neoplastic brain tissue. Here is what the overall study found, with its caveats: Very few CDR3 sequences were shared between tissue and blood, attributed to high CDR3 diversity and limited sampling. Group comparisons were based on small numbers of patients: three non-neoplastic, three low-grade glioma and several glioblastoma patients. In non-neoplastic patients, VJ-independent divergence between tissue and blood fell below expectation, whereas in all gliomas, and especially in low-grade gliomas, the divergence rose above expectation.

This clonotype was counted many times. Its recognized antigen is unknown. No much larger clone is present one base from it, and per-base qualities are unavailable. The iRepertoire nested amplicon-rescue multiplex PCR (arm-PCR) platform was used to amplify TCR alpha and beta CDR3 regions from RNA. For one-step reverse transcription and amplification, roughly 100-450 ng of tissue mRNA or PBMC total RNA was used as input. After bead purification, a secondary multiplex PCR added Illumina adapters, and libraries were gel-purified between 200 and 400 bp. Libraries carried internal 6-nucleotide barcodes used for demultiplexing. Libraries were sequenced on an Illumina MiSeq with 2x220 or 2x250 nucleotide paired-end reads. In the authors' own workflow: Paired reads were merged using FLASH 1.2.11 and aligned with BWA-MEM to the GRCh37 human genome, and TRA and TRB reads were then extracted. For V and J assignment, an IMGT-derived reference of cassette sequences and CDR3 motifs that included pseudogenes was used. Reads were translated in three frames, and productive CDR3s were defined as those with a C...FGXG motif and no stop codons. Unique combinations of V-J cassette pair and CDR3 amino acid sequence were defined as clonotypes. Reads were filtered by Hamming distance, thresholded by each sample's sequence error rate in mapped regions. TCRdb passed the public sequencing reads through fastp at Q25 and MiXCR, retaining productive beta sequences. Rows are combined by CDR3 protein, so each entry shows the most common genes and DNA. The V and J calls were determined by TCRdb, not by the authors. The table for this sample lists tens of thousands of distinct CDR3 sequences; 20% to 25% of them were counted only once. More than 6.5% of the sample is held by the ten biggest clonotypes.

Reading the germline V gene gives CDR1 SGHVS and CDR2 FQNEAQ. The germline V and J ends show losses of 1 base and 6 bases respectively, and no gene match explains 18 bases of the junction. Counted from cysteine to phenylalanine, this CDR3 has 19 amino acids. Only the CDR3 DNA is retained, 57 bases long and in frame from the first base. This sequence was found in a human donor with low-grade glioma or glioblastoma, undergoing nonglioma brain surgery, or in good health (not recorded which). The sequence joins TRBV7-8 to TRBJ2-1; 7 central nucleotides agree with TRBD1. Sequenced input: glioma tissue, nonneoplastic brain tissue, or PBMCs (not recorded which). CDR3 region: CASSLDGGGRGRMGNEQFF. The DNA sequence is TGTGCCAGCAGCTTAGATGGGGGTGGTAGGGGGCGGATGGGCAATGAGCAGTTCTTC.